The next 6 T cell receptor beta chains were all read from a single sample in a study of control samples from healthy donors and cancer patients. The data were produced by immunoSEQ multiplex PCR, yet TCRdb's version contains in-frame clones alone and is incomplete. This table holds some 51,000 clones, approximately 91% found once. Sequencing input: blood. The receptors were sampled from a man aged 45 to 65 in good health.

The genes are TRBV18 and TRBJ2-2; 13 bases fit TRBD2. The germline CDR1 and CDR2 sequences are KGHSH and LQKENI. This CDR3 comprises 17 residues. V was pared by 3 bases and J by 7 bases, with 8 bases of the junction left unmatched. This CDR3 reads CASSPGTSGTRGGELFF. The CDR3 DNA reads TGTGCCAGCTCACCCGGGACTAGCGGGACTCGAGGCGGGGAGCTGTTTTTT.

This chain links TRBV6-1 with TRBJ1-6; D possibly corresponds to TRBD1 (5 bases). This CDR3 is built from 16 residues. Germline V CDR1 and CDR2: MNHNS, SASEGT. The ends were cut back, 0 bases at V and 5 bases at J, with 11 bases in the middle. DNA of the CDR3: TGTGCCAGCAGTGAAGCGCTGACAGCCGATAATTCACCCCTCCACTTT. Translated, it gives CASSEALTADNSPLHF.

The chain carries TRBV4-3 and TRBJ2-5; D gene uncertain. CDR3 length: 14 residues. Trimming took off 4 bases at V and 1 base at J, with 10 bases between the two ends. Germline V lookup: CDR1 LGHNA, CDR2 YSLEER. In DNA form, the CDR3 reads TGCGCCAGCAGCCTATCGTCGGCCCAAGAGACCCAGTACTTC. Residues: CASSLSSAQETQYF.

The chain combines TRBV5-1 with TRBJ1-1, with unresolved D. Germline lookup yields CDR1 SGHRS and CDR2 YFSETQ. This CDR3 is 16 amino acids long. V lost 3 bases to trimming and J lost 0 bases, with 15 bases between them. CDR3 bases: TGCGCCAGCAGCTGGACCGAGGATCATATGAACACTGAAGCTTTCTTT. Translation: CASSWTEDHMNTEAFF.

This clone was seen only once. This sequence joins TRBV12-3 or TRBV12-4 and TRBJ2-7; the match to TRBD1 covers 8 bases. The trim removed 4 bases at V and 2 bases at J, leaving 1 base unmatched. The CDR3 has 13 amino acids. The CDR3 bases are TGTGCCAGCAGTTGGGACAGGACCTACGAGCAGTACTTC. Translated: CASSWDRTYEQYF.

This chain joins TRBV18 and TRBJ1-2; tentative D call: TRBD1 (6 bases). The germline V and J ends were trimmed by 0 bases and 4 bases, with 9 bases remaining between them. This CDR3 has 14 residues. Germline values: CDR1 KGHSH, CDR2 LQKENI. CDR3 DNA: TGTGCCAGCTCACCACCGTCCAGGGGCTATGGCTACACCTTC. Translated: CASSPPSRGYGYTF.